Below are 25 T cell receptor beta chains sequenced from a single sample in a study of neurological immune-mediated disorders. Each CDR3 protein gets one entry after TCRdb re-called the 5' RACE reads with MiXCR. The data hold 30,000 or so distinct CDR3 sequences, with 4% to 5.5% observed a single time. Sequencing was done on a sample of PBMCs. These receptors all come from a man between 18 and 29 years old in good health.

At least ten counts were recorded for this clonotype. The V call is TRBV6-5, the J call TRBJ2-3; D gene uncertain. This CDR3 contains 13 residues. CDR1 is MNHEY and CDR2 is SVGAGI in the germline V gene. V shed 6 bases and J shed 6 bases, with 13 bases lying between them. Here the CDR3 DNA reads TGTGCCAGCAGACACCATCAGACCGATACGCAGTATTTT. Translation: CASRHHQTDTQYF.

This clonotype occurred many times. The V call is TRBV5-1, the J call TRBJ2-3, with 10 bases identical to TRBD1. The germline V gene encodes CDR1 SGHRS and CDR2 YFSETQ. CDR3 size: 16 residues. After removal of 2 bases from V and 1 base from J, the junction contained 4 bases not matched to a gene. In DNA form, the CDR3 reads TGCGCCAGCAGCTTTGGACAGGGGGGCGGCACAGATACGCAGTATTTT. It translates to CASSFGQGGGTDTQYF.

Many counts were recorded for this clonotype. The chain recombines TRBV7-8 with TRBJ2-5; 13 bases map to TRBD2. The CDR3 totals 16 residues. V lost 1 base to trimming and J lost 4 bases; unmatched junction nucleotides: 3. Germline-derived CDR1 and CDR2 are SGHVS and FQNEAQ. The CDR3 here is CASSLELAGGRETQYF. In nucleotides, the CDR3 is TGTGCCAGCAGCTTAGAACTAGCGGGGGGGCGAGAGACCCAGTACTTC. Filled out from reference TRBV7-8 and TRBJ2-5, the complete variable domain reads GAGVSQSPRYKVAKRGQDVALRCDPISGHVSLFWYQQALGQGPEFLTYFQNEAQLDKSGLPSDRFFAERPEGSVSTLKIQRTQQEDSAVYLCASSLELAGGRETQYFGPGTRLLVL.

This clonotype has a count of ten or more. The rearrangement uses TRBV7-2 and TRBJ1-6; possibly TRBD1 for D (5 bases). Germline V gene data show CDR1 as SGHTA and CDR2 as FQGNSA. The CDR3 has 15 amino acids. With 1 base removed from V and 10 bases from J, the gap between germline ends came to 14 bases. The CDR3 is CASSLERDRGSPLHF. The CDR3 DNA reads as TGTGCCAGCAGCTTAGAAAGGGACCGGGGATCACCCCTCCACTTT.

This clonotype was detected a few times. V and J are TRBV7-2 and TRBJ2-3; D may be TRBD1 (6 bases). Per the germline V gene, CDR1 is SGHTA and CDR2 is FQGNSA. The CDR3 is 15 amino acids. V gave up 5 bases and J gave up 2 bases, with 14 bases separating them. CDR3 DNA: TGTGCCAGCAGCCCACAGGGCCCCACCACAGATACGCAGTATTTT. Its protein is CASSPQGPTTDTQYF.

This clonotype was detected only a few times. V gene TRBV7-2 combines with J gene TRBJ1-1; the D gene is possibly TRBD1 (5 bases). Trimming stripped 5 bases from V and 9 bases from J, with 19 bases between. The CDR3 is 14 amino acids. Germline-derived CDR1 and CDR2 are SGHTA and FQGNSA. The CDR3, as DNA: TGTGCCAGCAGCCCGAGGGACTTCAGAGAGAAAGCTTTCTTT. This encodes CASSPRDFREKAFF.

This clonotype was observed a handful of times. The V call is TRBV4-3, the J call TRBJ2-3, with TRBD2 matching over 13 bases. This CDR3 is 20 amino acids long. The germline V gene has CDR1 LGHNA and CDR2 YSLEER. V was pared by 2 bases and J by 4 bases, with 15 bases of the junction left unmatched. The CDR3 DNA reads TGCGCCAGCAGCCAACGCGGACTAGCGGGGGCCGTCCCCCCGGCAGATACGCAGTATTTT. As protein: CASSQRGLAGAVPPADTQYF.

This clonotype was picked up many times. The chain recombines TRBV20-1 with TRBJ2-2; D call uncertain. Deletions cut 1 base from V and 0 bases from J, with 6 bases between. Looked up from germline, CDR1 is DFQATT and CDR2 is SNEGSKA (reference sequence). The CDR3 covers 14 residues. The CDR3 nucleotides are TGCAGTGCTAGAGGGCATACGAACACCGGGGAGCTGTTTTTT. It translates to CSARGHTNTGELFF.

This clonotype was observed many times. This sequence joins TRBV20-1 and TRBJ1-5; 10 bases map to TRBD1. The germline CDR1 and CDR2 sequences are DFQATT and SNEGSKA (reference sequence). The CDR3 sequence is 14 residues long. J was trimmed by 4 bases and V by 2 bases; bases with no gene match: 2. CDR3 coding DNA: TGCAGTGCTAGACGGACAGGGGGGAATCAGCCCCAGCATTTT. This codes for CSARRTGGNQPQHF.

This clonotype appeared many times. The chain employs TRBV7-2 and TRBJ2-6; 7 bases are a match to TRBD1. Germline V gives CDR1 SGHTA, CDR2 FQGNSA. The trim removed 8 bases at V and 2 bases at J, leaving 12 bases unmatched. This CDR3 spans 17 amino acids. CDR3: CASGKGQSFPGANVLTF. In DNA form, the CDR3 reads TGTGCCAGCGGAAAGGGACAGTCTTTTCCTGGGGCCAACGTCCTGACTTTC.

This clonotype was counted many times. The chain recombines TRBV7-2 with TRBJ1-1, with D perhaps TRBD1 (6 bases). The CDR3 consists of 14 residues. V shed 5 bases and J shed 0 bases, with 10 bases lying between them. Germline lookup yields CDR1 SGHTA and CDR2 FQGNSA. CDR3 nucleotides: TGTGCCAGCAGCCCCACAGGGATGAACACTGAAGCTTTCTTT. Translated: CASSPTGMNTEAFF.

In its sample, this clonotype is medium-sized. DNA of the CDR3: TGTGCCAGCAGTTACAGGGTGCCGGACGCACTCCCCAATCAGCCCCAGCATTTT. It codes for CASSYRVPDALPNQPQHF. This chain uses TRBV6-5 with TRBJ1-5; D gene ambiguous. The CDR3 loop spans 18 amino acids. Germline assignment: CDR1 MNHEY and CDR2 SVGAGI. Trimming removed 2 bases from V and 3 bases from J, with 20 bases in between.

The table lists this clonotype with many counts. The J gene is TRBJ2-1, the V gene TRBV5-1; maybe TRBD2 (6 bases). Germline V gives CDR1 SGHRS, CDR2 YFSETQ. V lost 0 bases and J 8 bases, leaving 12 bases between the germline ends. This CDR3 has 14 amino acids. CDR3 bases: TGCGCCAGCAGCTTGGTCACTAGCTCGGATGAGCAGTTCTTC. Amino acids: CASSLVTSSDEQFF.

Many counts were recorded for this clonotype. The chain joins TRBV20-1 to TRBJ2-2; 9 bases agree with TRBD1. V gave up 5 bases and J gave up 5 bases; unmatched junction bases: 12. The CDR3 length is 16 residues. Germline CDR1 reads DFQATT; CDR2 reads SNEGSKA (reference sequence). The chain's CDR3 is CSAPHTGTGRTGELFF. The CDR3 DNA follows: TGCAGTGCTCCCCATACCGGGACAGGGCGAACCGGGGAGCTGTTTTTT.

In its sample, this clonotype was seen many times. Relative to the germline gene, one junction end is altered; a read error may explain this. The chain recombines TRBV7-7 with TRBJ2-3; 9 nucleotides agree with TRBD2. Germline loops: CDR1 SSHAT, CDR2 FNYEAQ (reference sequence). This CDR3 is built from 19 residues. CDR3 sequence reads: CASSLEGPGSGGTTDTQYF. For the CDR3, the DNA is TGTGCTAGCAGCTTAGAGGGTCCGGGTAGCGGGGGAACCACAGATACGCAGTATTTT.

This chain connects TRBV7-2 to TRBJ1-5; TRBD1 aligns across 10 bases. The CDR3 covers 14 residues. CDR1 is SGHTA and CDR2 is FQGNSA in the germline V gene. The V gene end was trimmed by 4 bases and the J gene end by 5 bases; junction bases not matched to a gene: 2. CDR3 nucleotide sequence: TGTGCCAGCAGCTGGACAGGGGGGGATCAGCCCCAGCATTTT. Protein product: CASSWTGGDQPQHF.

In its sample, this clonotype was seen many times. The rearrangement joins TRBV6-6 to TRBJ1-2; no firm D call. Germline V gene sequence: CDR1 MNHNY, CDR2 SVGAGI (reference sequence). Trimming removed 6 bases at V and 1 base at J, with 15 bases between. The CDR3 covers 15 residues. In DNA, the CDR3 is TGTGCCAGCAGCTACCAAGGAGATCTTAACTATGGCTACACCTTC. It yields the protein CASSYQGDLNYGYTF.

As concerns this clonotype: This clone may be a read error of a much larger clone one base away. The rearrangement joins TRBV5-1 to TRBJ2-7; 9 bases match TRBD1. CDR1 and CDR2 (germline): SGHRS, YFSETQ. The length of the CDR3 is 13 residues. The CDR3 DNA is TGCGCCAGCATCTTGGTGGGACAGGGAAAGCAGTACTTC. This sequence encodes CASILVGQGKQYF. The variable domain in full, completed from reference TRBV5-1 and TRBJ2-7, reads KAGVTQTPRYLIKTRGQQVTLSCSPISGHRSVSWYQQTPGQGLQFLFEYFSETQRNKGNFPGRFSGRQFSNSRSEMNVSTLELGDSALYLCASILVGQGKQYFGPGTRLTVT.

This clonotype occurred many times. The genes are TRBV20-1 and TRBJ1-2, with D possibly matching TRBD1 (6 bases). The CDR3 is 16 residues long. Germline loops: CDR1 DFQATT, CDR2 SNEGSKA (reference sequence). V was cut by 2 bases and J by 7 bases, with 23 bases left in between. The CDR3 DNA reads as TGCAGTGCTAGACAAACTGGGGGGCGCGGGTCTAGTGGCTACACCTTC. It translates to CSARQTGGRGSSGYTF.

This clonotype was recorded at least ten times. The J gene is TRBJ1-5, the V gene TRBV6-5; D not resolved. In germline, CDR1 is MNHEY, CDR2 SVGAGI. CDR3 length: 16 residues. Trimming left V 0 bases short and J 0 bases short, with 9 bases between. The CDR3 is CASSYSSGGSNQPQHF. The CDR3 DNA reads TGTGCCAGCAGTTACTCTTCGGGCGGTAGCAATCAGCCCCAGCATTTT.

In this sample, this clonotype turned up many times. The chain employs TRBV6-5 and TRBJ2-2, with D possibly being TRBD1 or TRBD2 (5 bases each). CDR3 length: 16 amino acids. V was cut by 1 base and J by 4 bases, with 13 bases left in between. The germline gives CDR1 MNHEY, CDR2 SVGAGI. The CDR3 loop reads CASSYFGTTRTGELFF. The CDR3 coding sequence is TGTGCCAGCAGTTACTTCGGGACGACCCGCACCGGGGAGCTGTTTTTT.

There are many counts of this clonotype. This chain joins TRBV5-1 and TRBJ2-2; a possible D gene is TRBD1 (5 bases). This CDR3 spans 14 amino acids. The V end was cut by 0 bases, the J end by 6 bases, with 9 bases between. Germline values: CDR1 SGHRS, CDR2 YFSETQ. The CDR3 loop reads CASSLGQGSGELFF. The CDR3 coding sequence is TGCGCCAGCAGCTTGGGGCAGGGATCCGGGGAGCTGTTTTTT.

This clonotype was detected many times. The chain recombines TRBV29-1 with TRBJ1-1; D is undetermined. Germline V gene sequence: CDR1 SQVTM, CDR2 ANQGSEA. This CDR3 has 13 amino acids. Trimming removed 1 base from V and 5 bases from J, with 11 bases in between. This CDR3 is CSVEAGMLTEAFF. The CDR3 DNA follows: TGCAGCGTTGAAGCAGGAATGTTAACTGAAGCTTTCTTT.

In this sample, this clonotype turned up many times. J is TRBJ2-7 and V is TRBV20-1; 9 bases map to TRBD1. The germline V gene encodes CDR1 DFQATT and CDR2 SNEGSKA (reference sequence). The V gene end was trimmed by 6 bases and the J gene end by 7 bases; junction bases not matched to a gene: 10. The CDR3 loop spans 13 amino acids. The CDR3, as DNA: TGCAGTGCCCCCGGGACAGGGTTCGGGGAGCAGTACTTC. Protein: CSAPGTGFGEQYF.

This clonotype has ten or more counts. V usage is TRBV20-1 and J usage is TRBJ2-5; 8 bases align to TRBD2. Germline CDR1 and CDR2: DFQATT and SNEGSKA (reference sequence). The CDR3 has 11 residues. J was trimmed by 7 bases and V by 4 bases; bases with no gene match: 2. Here the CDR3 DNA reads TGCAGTGCTACGACTAGCGTGACCCAGTACTTC. The encoded protein is CSATTSVTQYF.